This T cell receptor (beta chain) was observed in a study of shared clonotypes between healthy human individuals. TCRdb's table, derived via immunoSEQ multiplex PCR, lists solely in-frame clones and lacks some. This sample yields around 2.1 million clones, of which under 97% are seen a single time; approximately 0.13% belongs to the top ten. Germline assignment: CDR1 MNHNY and CDR2 SVGAGI (reference sequence). V lost 8 bases, J lost 0 bases, and 17 bases lay in between. The CDR3 has 15 amino acids. The V and J genes are TRBV6-6 and TRBJ2-7; either TRBD1 or TRBD2 may fit D (5 bases each). This TCR derives from a man younger than 30 in good health. The sample was naive CD4+ T cells sorted from blood. The sample's subset: CD45RA+ positively selected. Here the CDR3 DNA reads TGTGCCAGCCACCGTCAGGGAGAGGCCTCCTACGAGCAGTACTTC. It yields the protein CASHRQGEASYEQYF.